Given below is one T cell receptor beta chain in context. This sample was included in a study of blood T cell repertoires in COVID-19. CDR3 length equals 14 residues. With 1 base removed from V and 3 bases from J, the gap between germline ends came to 7 bases. CDR1 and CDR2 (germline): MGHDK, SYGVNS. Sequenced by immunoSEQ multiplex PCR; TCRdb stores in-frame clones only, minus some. In the table there are about 140,000 clones, about 80% of which are singletons. What was sequenced was peripheral blood. This chain connects TRBV25-1 to TRBJ1-3; D not resolved. This sequence originates from a man over 45 with acute or convalescent COVID-19. DNA for the CDR3: TGTGCCAGCAGTGAATCGGTTTATGGAAACACCATATATTTT. Translated: CASSESVYGNTIYF.